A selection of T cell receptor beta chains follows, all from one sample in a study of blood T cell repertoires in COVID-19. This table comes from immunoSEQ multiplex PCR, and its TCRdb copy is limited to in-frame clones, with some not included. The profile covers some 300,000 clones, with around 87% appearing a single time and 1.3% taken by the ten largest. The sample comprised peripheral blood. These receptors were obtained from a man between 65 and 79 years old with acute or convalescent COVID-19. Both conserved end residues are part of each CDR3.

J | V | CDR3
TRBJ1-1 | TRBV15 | CATSRPGQGIPEAFF
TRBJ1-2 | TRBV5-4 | CASSPRTGEGGYTF
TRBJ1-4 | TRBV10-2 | CASSPSLRGTGNEKLFF
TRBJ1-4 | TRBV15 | CATQSIRGSEKLFF
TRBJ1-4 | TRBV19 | CASSILSGGGRKKLFF
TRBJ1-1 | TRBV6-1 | CASSERTGGSVAFF
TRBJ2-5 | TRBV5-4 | CASSRGTSGRAVETQYF
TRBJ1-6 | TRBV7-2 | CASSLGRVGNSPLHF
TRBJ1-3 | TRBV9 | CASSGSWGRESGNTIYF
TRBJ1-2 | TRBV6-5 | CASRSDRGGGYTF
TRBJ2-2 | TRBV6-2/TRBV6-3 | CASSYSRRQNTGELFF
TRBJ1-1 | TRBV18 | CASSPATGGNTEAFF
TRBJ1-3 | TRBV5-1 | CASSLKGFGNTIYF
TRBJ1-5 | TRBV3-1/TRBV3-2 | CASSQEWVGSGPQHF
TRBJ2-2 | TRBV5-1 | CASSRGTSGTGELFF
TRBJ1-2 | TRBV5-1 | CASSAWDRGSLNYGYTF
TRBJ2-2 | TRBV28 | CASSFGGRDTGELFF
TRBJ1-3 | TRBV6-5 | CASSSGGENTIYF
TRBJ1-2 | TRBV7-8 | CASSFGPDRGGGYTF
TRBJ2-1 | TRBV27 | CASIGNSEQFF
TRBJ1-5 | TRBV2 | CASSLQGVDQPQHF
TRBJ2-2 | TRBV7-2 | CASSFSQGWGYTGELFF
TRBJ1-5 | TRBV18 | CASSPNQGAANQPQHF
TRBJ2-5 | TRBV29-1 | CSVVPGTEETQYF